What follows are 30 T cell receptor beta chains derived from one specimen sequenced in a study of T cell responses to AZD1222 COVID-19 vaccine. Generated by immunoSEQ multiplex PCR, the TCRdb table keeps only in-frame clones and is missing some. The sample carries 150,000 to 200,000 clones, about 92% recorded once. This specimen consisted of peripheral blood, obtained 28 days after the second AZD1222 dose. Source of these receptors: an adult who received the AZD1222 COVID-19 vaccine.

This clone was counted once. At the DNA level, this CDR3 is encoded by other sequences in the same sample as well. The CDR3 loop reads CASSLGMNTEAFF. The CDR3 coding sequence is TGTGCCAGCAGTTTAGGGATGAACACTGAAGCTTTCTTT. The chain is built from TRBV12-3 or TRBV12-4 and TRBJ1-1; D gene ambiguous. This CDR3 has 13 amino acids. Trimming pared 1 base from V and 0 bases from J, leaving 3 bases between.

This clone was detected only a few times. The chain is built from TRBV25-1 and TRBJ2-7; D gene ambiguous. The CDR3 consists of 13 residues. V was clipped by 2 bases and J by 5 bases, with 10 bases between them. The germline V gene encodes CDR1 MGHDK and CDR2 SYGVNS. As DNA, the CDR3 is TGTGCCAGCAGTGAAGGTCTGAATAACGAGCAGTACTTC. Its protein product is CASSEGLNNEQYF.

The chain joins TRBV12-3 or TRBV12-4 to TRBJ1-1; TRBD1 is a possible D gene (6 bases). Between the trimmed V and J ends, which lost 2 bases and 4 bases, there was a span of 8 bases. CDR3 size: 13 residues. CDR3 sequence (DNA): TGTGCCAGCAGTTTACAGGGGCCCACTGAAGCTTTCTTT. This encodes CASSLQGPTEAFF.

The chain links TRBV25-1 to TRBJ1-1, with D possibly matching TRBD1 (5 bases). The length of the CDR3 is 14 residues. Germline CDR1 and CDR2: MGHDK and SYGVNS. Deletions cut 1 base from V and 1 base from J, with 7 bases between. As DNA, the CDR3 is TGTGCCAGCAGTGAATTTGGGGCGAACACTGAAGCTTTCTTT. It yields the protein CASSEFGANTEAFF. Supplemented by reference TRBV25-1 and TRBJ1-1, the full variable domain reads EADIYQTPRYLVIGTGKKITLECSQTMGHDKMYWYQQDPGMELHLIHYSYGVNSTEKGDLSSESTVSRIRTEHFPLTLESARPSHTSQYLCASSEFGANTEAFFGQGTRLTVV.

The rearrangement links TRBV7-6 to TRBJ1-1; maybe TRBD1 (5 bases). This CDR3 contains 14 residues. Germline lookup yields CDR1 SGHVS and CDR2 FNYEAQ. V was clipped by 5 bases and J by 1 base, with 11 bases between them. The CDR3 here is CASSPQTANTEAFF. Here the CDR3 DNA reads TGTGCCAGCAGCCCCCAGACAGCGAACACTGAAGCTTTCTTT. Complete variable domain (other parts from reference TRBV7-6 and TRBJ1-1): GAGVSQSPRYKVTKRGQDVALRCDPISGHVSLYWYRQALGQGPEFLTYFNYEAQQDKSGLPNDRFSAERPEGSISTLTIQRTEQRDSAMYRCASSPQTANTEAFFGQGTRLTVV.

The J gene is TRBJ2-7, the V gene TRBV28, with a tentative D call TRBD2 (5 bases). V was clipped by 3 bases and J by 2 bases, with 8 bases between them. The CDR3 covers 13 residues. Germline values: CDR1 MDHEN, CDR2 SYDVKM. The CDR3, as DNA: TGTGCCAGCAGTTTGAGAGGGACCTACGAGCAGTACTTC. Protein: CASSLRGTYEQYF.

This clone has just a few counts. The chain joins TRBV15 to TRBJ1-3; D gene unclear. There are 18 residues in the CDR3. Deletions cut 5 bases from V and 0 bases from J, with 20 bases between. Germline V CDR1 and CDR2: LNHNV, YYDKDF (reference sequence). As DNA, the CDR3 is TGTGCCACCAGCCTTTTAGGGCCAGACCCTTACTCTGGAAACACCATATATTTT. This sequence encodes CATSLLGPDPYSGNTIYF.

This clone occurred once. The chain joins TRBV15 to TRBJ1-5, with D perhaps matching TRBD1 (5 bases). Trimming cost V 5 bases and J 3 bases, with 8 bases left between them. CDR3 length: 13 residues. In germline, CDR1 is LNHNV, CDR2 YYDKDF (reference sequence). As DNA, the CDR3 is TGTGCCACCAGCGACAGACTCAATCAGCCCCAGCATTTT. This gives the protein CATSDRLNQPQHF.

CDR3 sequence reads: CASSLVRGYTF. The DNA for the CDR3 is TGTGCCAGCAGCTTAGTCCGTGGCTACACCTTC. The rearrangement joins TRBV7-9 to TRBJ1-2; no firm D call. Germline V CDR1 and CDR2: SEHNR, FQNEAQ (reference sequence). The CDR3 sequence is 11 residues long. Trimming took 1 base from V and 7 from J, leaving 4 bases between them.

This chain uses TRBV5-8 with TRBJ1-1; tentatively, D is TRBD1 (5 bases). CDR3 length: 15 residues. Per germline, CDR1 SGHTS and CDR2 YDEGEE. With 0 bases removed from V and 3 bases from J, the gap between germline ends came to 12 bases. The CDR3 region has the DNA TGTGCCAGCAGCTTGGTTAGGGGAGCGGACACTGAAGCTTTCTTT. Translation: CASSLVRGADTEAFF.

The chain uses TRBV20-1 and TRBJ2-1; tentative D call: TRBD1 (7 bases). In germline, CDR1 is DFQATT, CDR2 SNEGSKA (reference sequence). The V gene lost 4 bases and the J gene lost 9 bases, with 10 bases spanning the gap. The CDR3 covers 11 residues. The CDR3 spells CSATGGGEQFF. DNA of the CDR3: TGCAGTGCTACAGGGGGAGGTGAGCAGTTCTTC.

V and J are TRBV6-5 and TRBJ1-2; D possibly corresponds to TRBD1 (6 bases). The CDR3 spans 14 residues. Trimming shortened V by 6 bases and J by 5 bases, and 16 bases separated the two germline ends. CDR1 and CDR2 from the germline V gene are MNHEY and SVGAGI. This chain's CDR3 is CASREGHGLYGYTF. The CDR3 coding sequence is TGTGCCAGCAGAGAGGGACACGGCCTTTATGGCTACACCTTC.

The chain joins TRBV9 to TRBJ2-1; D perhaps matches TRBD2 (6 bases). The CDR3 is made up of 17 amino acids. Germline CDR1 SGDLS, CDR2 YYNGEE. The V gene lost 0 bases and the J gene lost 0 bases, with 13 bases spanning the gap. As DNA, the CDR3 is TGTGCCAGCAGCGTAGGCGGGGACGGCAGCTCCTACAATGAGCAGTTCTTC. This encodes CASSVGGDGSSYNEQFF.

V and J are TRBV18 and TRBJ1-3; 7 nucleotides line up with TRBD1. Per the germline V gene, CDR1 is KGHSH and CDR2 is LQKENI. CDR3 length: 14 residues. The junction had 7 bases not matched to a gene; V was cut back by 3 bases and J by 8 bases. The CDR3 nucleotides are TGTGCCAGCTCACCGACAGGGATTGTGGACACCATATATTTT. This sequence encodes CASSPTGIVDTIYF. Using reference TRBV18 and TRBJ1-3 for the parts outside the CDR3, the full variable domain is NAGVMQNPRHLVRRRGQEARLRCSPMKGHSHVYWYRQLPEEGLKFMVYLQKENIIDESGMPKERFSAEFPKEGPSILRIQQVVRGDSAAYFCASSPTGIVDTIYFGEGSWLTVV.

This clone has just a few counts. This sequence joins TRBV6-5 and TRBJ1-1, with D maybe TRBD1 (6 bases). The CDR3 length is 14 residues. Trimming cost V 6 bases and J 0 bases, with 11 bases left between them. Germline V gives CDR1 MNHEY, CDR2 SVGAGI. In DNA form, the CDR3 reads TGTGCCAGCAGCCGACAGGCCATGAACACTGAAGCTTTCTTT. Amino acids: CASSRQAMNTEAFF.

The genes are TRBV4-3 and TRBJ2-7; 11 positions match TRBD2. J lost 3 bases, V lost 0 bases, and 10 bases had no gene match. The germline gives CDR1 LGHNA, CDR2 YSLEER. There are 18 residues in the CDR3. The CDR3 DNA follows: TGCGCCAGCAGCCAAGAATTAAGGCTAGCGGGAGGTAACTACGAGCAGTACTTC. Protein product: CASSQELRLAGGNYEQYF.

The rearrangement joins TRBV5-8 to TRBJ1-1; no firm D call. Germline loops: CDR1 SGHTS, CDR2 YDEGEE. The length of the CDR3 is 11 residues. The V and J ends lost 4 bases and 13 bases respectively, with 14 bases between them. CDR3 DNA sequence: TGTGCCAGCAGCCTCGCTGTCCGGAGTTTCTTT. It codes for CASSLAVRSFF.

V gene TRBV5-1 combines with J gene TRBJ2-1; D perhaps matches TRBD2 (7 bases). The V gene lost 2 bases and the J gene lost 2 bases, with 14 bases spanning the gap. The CDR3 is 16 amino acids. Germline V gives CDR1 SGHRS, CDR2 YFSETQ. CDR3 residues: CASSLEGGLTYNEQFF. The DNA of the CDR3 is TGCGCCAGCAGCTTAGAGGGGGGGCTTACCTACAATGAGCAGTTCTTC.

The rearrangement links TRBV5-1 to TRBJ1-2; 10 bases line up with TRBD1. In germline, CDR1 is SGHRS, CDR2 YFSETQ. This CDR3 is 22 amino acids long. The V segment lost 4 bases and the J segment 4 bases; nucleotides outside the gene matches: 28. The CDR3 loop reads CASSRGQGLRPGTTLRLYGYTF. DNA of the CDR3: TGCGCCAGCAGCCGGGGACAGGGGCTCCGGCCCGGTACTACGCTAAGACTCTATGGCTACACCTTC.

V gene TRBV28 combines with J gene TRBJ2-5; D unresolved. Germline assignment: CDR1 MDHEN and CDR2 SYDVKM. The ends were cut back, 2 bases at V and 4 bases at J, with 11 bases in the middle. The CDR3 has 14 residues. CDR3 in amino acids: CASSLPTVGETQYF. DNA of the CDR3: TGTGCCAGCAGTTTACCTACTGTGGGAGAGACCCAGTACTTC.

The genes are TRBV19 and TRBJ2-3, with 8 positions matching TRBD2. With V trimmed by 7 bases and J by 3 bases, 12 bases remained unmatched. The germline V gene encodes CDR1 LNHDA and CDR2 SQIVND (reference sequence). CDR3 length: 16 amino acids. CDR3 sequence reads: CASMGWTGGGTDTQYF. Written as DNA, the CDR3 is TGTGCCAGTATGGGCTGGACCGGGGGGGGTACAGATACGCAGTATTTT.

The chain is built from TRBV20-1 and TRBJ2-1, with D possibly being TRBD2 (5 bases). The ends were cut back, 5 bases at V and 6 bases at J, with 8 bases in the middle. From germline, CDR1 is DFQATT and CDR2 SNEGSKA (reference sequence). The CDR3 extends over 11 amino acids. The DNA of the CDR3 is TGCAGTGCTGGAAGCGGCAATGAGCAGTTCTTC. Its translation is CSAGSGNEQFF.

The chain recombines TRBV3-1 (or the pseudogene TRBV3-2) with TRBJ2-2, with D perhaps TRBD2 (7 bases). V gave up 0 bases and J gave up 1 base, with 12 bases separating them. Per germline, CDR1 LGHDT and CDR2 YNNKEL (reference sequence). The CDR3 covers 17 residues. In nucleotides, the CDR3 is TGTGCCAGCAGCCAAGACCGGGGGGCTGAGAACACCGGGGAGCTGTTTTTT. Residues: CASSQDRGAENTGELFF.

The chain couples TRBV5-5 to TRBJ2-3; 9 nucleotides align to TRBD1. The CDR3 has 16 amino acids. V gave up 0 bases and J gave up 6 bases; unmatched junction bases: 8. The germline V gene encodes CDR1 SGHKS and CDR2 YYEKEE (reference sequence). The chain's CDR3 is CASSLDGTGFWDTQYF. In nucleotides, the CDR3 is TGTGCCAGCAGCTTGGACGGGACAGGGTTTTGGGATACGCAGTATTTT. Looking up the rest from reference TRBV5-5 and TRBJ2-3 gives the full variable domain: DAGVTQSPTHLIKTRGQQVTLRCSPISGHKSVSWYQQVLGQGPQFIFQYYEKEERGRGNFPDRFSARQFPNYSSELNVNALLLGDSALYLCASSLDGTGFWDTQYFGPGTRLTVL.

DNA of the CDR3: TGTGCCAGCAGCTTAGGGCAGGGGGCGCGGGGGCCCAAAGATGAGCAGTTCTTC. Translation: CASSLGQGARGPKDEQFF. The V and J genes are TRBV7-2 and TRBJ2-1, with D perhaps TRBD1 (8 bases). Germline CDR1 reads SGHTA; CDR2 reads FQGNSA. V lost 1 base, J lost 8 bases, and 24 bases lay in between. The CDR3 has 18 amino acids. Complete variable domain (other parts from reference TRBV7-2 and TRBJ2-1): GAGVSQSPSNKVTEKGKDVELRCDPISGHTALYWYRQSLGQGLEFLIYFQGNSAPDKSGLPSDRFSAERTGGSVSTLTIQRTQQEDSAVYLCASSLGQGARGPKDEQFFGPGTRLTVL.

The DNA of the CDR3 is TGTGCCAGCTCACCATACAGGGAGACTGAAGCTTTCTTT. It yields the protein CASSPYRETEAFF. V gene TRBV18 combines with J gene TRBJ1-1, with D perhaps TRBD1 (6 bases). CDR1 is KGHSH and CDR2 is LQKENI in the germline V gene. V was pared by 2 bases and J by 5 bases, with 9 bases between. The CDR3 length is 13 residues.

The chain joins TRBV13 to TRBJ2-1; the D gene is possibly TRBD2 (5 bases). The CDR3 runs to 16 residues. The germline V and J ends were trimmed by 6 bases and 0 bases, with 15 bases remaining between them. Germline V gives CDR1 PRHDT, CDR2 FYEKMQ (reference sequence). The CDR3 loop is CASSLLDYPSYNEQFF. The CDR3 DNA reads as TGTGCCAGCAGTCTCCTCGACTACCCCTCCTACAATGAGCAGTTCTTC.

This chain links TRBV12-5 with TRBJ1-1, with D unresolved. Trimming stripped 3 bases from V and 2 bases from J, with 7 bases between. CDR3 length: 13 residues. The germline gives CDR1 LGHNT, CDR2 FRNRAP. CDR3 protein: CASGFKGNTEAFF. The CDR3 coding sequence is TGTGCTAGTGGTTTTAAGGGAAACACTGAAGCTTTCTTT.

This rearrangement joins TRBV4-1 to TRBJ2-1; the match to TRBD2 covers 8 bases. Germline V gene sequence: CDR1 MGHRA, CDR2 YSYEKL. V dropped 1 base and J dropped 7; count of bases not matched to a gene: 6. This CDR3 contains 15 residues. The CDR3 sequence is CASSQVSRGRNEQFF. The CDR3 bases are TGCGCCAGCAGCCAAGTGTCTCGCGGGAGGAATGAGCAGTTCTTC.

The chain joins TRBV28 to TRBJ1-5; possibly TRBD1 for D (6 bases). Germline V gives CDR1 MDHEN, CDR2 SYDVKM. V shed 5 bases and J shed 0 bases, with 11 bases lying between them. The length of the CDR3 is 15 residues. The CDR3 nucleotides are TGTGCCAGCAGTGGTTCAGGGGTTAGCAATCAGCCCCAGCATTTT. Translating it yields CASSGSGVSNQPQHF.